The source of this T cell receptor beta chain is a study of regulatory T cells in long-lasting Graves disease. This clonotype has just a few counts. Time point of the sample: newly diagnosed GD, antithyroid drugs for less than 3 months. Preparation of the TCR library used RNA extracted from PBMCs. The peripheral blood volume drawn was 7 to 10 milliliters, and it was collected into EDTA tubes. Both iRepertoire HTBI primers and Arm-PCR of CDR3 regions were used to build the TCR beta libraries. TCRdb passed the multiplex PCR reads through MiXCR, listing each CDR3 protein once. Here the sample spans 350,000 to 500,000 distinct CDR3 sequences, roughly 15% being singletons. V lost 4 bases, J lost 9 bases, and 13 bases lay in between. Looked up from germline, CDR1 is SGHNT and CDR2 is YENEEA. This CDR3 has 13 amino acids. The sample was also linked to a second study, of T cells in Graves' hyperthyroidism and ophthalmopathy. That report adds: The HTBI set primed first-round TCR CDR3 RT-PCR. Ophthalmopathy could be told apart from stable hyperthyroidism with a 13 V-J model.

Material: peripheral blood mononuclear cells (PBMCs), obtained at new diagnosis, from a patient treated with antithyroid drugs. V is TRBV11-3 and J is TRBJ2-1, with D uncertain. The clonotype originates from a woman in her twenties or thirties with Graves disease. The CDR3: CASSSHRLREQFF. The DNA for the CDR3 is TGTGCCAGCAGCTCCCATAGGTTACGTGAGCAGTTCTTC. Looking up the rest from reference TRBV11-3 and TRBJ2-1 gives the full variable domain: EAGVVQSPRYKIIEKKQPVAFWCNPISGHNTLYWYLQNLGQGPELLIRYENEEAVDDSQLPKDRFSAERLKGVDSTLKIQPAELGDSAVYLCASSSHRLREQFFGPGTRLTVL.